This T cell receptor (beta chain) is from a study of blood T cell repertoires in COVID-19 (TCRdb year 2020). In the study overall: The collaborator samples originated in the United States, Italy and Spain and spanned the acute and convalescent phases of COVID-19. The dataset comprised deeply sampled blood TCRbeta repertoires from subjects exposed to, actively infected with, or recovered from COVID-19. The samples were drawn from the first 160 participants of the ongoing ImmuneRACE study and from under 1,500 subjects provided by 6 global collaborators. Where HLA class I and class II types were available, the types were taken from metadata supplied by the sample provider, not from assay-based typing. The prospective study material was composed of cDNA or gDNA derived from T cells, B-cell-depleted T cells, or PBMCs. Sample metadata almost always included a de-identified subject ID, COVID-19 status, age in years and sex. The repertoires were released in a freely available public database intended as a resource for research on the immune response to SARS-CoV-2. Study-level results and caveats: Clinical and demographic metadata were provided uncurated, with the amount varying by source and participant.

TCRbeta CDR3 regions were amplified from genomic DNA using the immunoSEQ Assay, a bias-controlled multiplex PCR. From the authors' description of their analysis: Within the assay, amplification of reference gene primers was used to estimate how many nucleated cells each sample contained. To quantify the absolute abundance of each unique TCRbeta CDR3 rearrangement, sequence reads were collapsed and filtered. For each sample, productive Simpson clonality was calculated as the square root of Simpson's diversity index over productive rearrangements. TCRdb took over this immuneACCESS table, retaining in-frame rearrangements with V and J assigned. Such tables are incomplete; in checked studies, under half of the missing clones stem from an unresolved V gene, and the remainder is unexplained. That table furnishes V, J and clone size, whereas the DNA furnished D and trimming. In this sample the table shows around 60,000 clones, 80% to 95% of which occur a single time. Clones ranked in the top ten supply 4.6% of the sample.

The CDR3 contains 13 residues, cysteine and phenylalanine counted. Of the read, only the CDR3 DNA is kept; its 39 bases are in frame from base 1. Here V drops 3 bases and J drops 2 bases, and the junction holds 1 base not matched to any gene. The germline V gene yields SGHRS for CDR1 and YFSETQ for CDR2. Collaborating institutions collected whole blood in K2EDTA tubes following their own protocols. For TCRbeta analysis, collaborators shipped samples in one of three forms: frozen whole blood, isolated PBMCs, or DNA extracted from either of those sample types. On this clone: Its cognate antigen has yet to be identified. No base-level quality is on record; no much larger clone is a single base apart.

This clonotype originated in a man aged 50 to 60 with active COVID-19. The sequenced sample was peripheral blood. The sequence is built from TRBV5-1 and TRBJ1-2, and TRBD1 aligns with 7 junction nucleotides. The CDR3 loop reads CASSWGQNYGYTF. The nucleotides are TGCGCCAGCAGCTGGGGACAGAACTATGGCTACACCTTC.